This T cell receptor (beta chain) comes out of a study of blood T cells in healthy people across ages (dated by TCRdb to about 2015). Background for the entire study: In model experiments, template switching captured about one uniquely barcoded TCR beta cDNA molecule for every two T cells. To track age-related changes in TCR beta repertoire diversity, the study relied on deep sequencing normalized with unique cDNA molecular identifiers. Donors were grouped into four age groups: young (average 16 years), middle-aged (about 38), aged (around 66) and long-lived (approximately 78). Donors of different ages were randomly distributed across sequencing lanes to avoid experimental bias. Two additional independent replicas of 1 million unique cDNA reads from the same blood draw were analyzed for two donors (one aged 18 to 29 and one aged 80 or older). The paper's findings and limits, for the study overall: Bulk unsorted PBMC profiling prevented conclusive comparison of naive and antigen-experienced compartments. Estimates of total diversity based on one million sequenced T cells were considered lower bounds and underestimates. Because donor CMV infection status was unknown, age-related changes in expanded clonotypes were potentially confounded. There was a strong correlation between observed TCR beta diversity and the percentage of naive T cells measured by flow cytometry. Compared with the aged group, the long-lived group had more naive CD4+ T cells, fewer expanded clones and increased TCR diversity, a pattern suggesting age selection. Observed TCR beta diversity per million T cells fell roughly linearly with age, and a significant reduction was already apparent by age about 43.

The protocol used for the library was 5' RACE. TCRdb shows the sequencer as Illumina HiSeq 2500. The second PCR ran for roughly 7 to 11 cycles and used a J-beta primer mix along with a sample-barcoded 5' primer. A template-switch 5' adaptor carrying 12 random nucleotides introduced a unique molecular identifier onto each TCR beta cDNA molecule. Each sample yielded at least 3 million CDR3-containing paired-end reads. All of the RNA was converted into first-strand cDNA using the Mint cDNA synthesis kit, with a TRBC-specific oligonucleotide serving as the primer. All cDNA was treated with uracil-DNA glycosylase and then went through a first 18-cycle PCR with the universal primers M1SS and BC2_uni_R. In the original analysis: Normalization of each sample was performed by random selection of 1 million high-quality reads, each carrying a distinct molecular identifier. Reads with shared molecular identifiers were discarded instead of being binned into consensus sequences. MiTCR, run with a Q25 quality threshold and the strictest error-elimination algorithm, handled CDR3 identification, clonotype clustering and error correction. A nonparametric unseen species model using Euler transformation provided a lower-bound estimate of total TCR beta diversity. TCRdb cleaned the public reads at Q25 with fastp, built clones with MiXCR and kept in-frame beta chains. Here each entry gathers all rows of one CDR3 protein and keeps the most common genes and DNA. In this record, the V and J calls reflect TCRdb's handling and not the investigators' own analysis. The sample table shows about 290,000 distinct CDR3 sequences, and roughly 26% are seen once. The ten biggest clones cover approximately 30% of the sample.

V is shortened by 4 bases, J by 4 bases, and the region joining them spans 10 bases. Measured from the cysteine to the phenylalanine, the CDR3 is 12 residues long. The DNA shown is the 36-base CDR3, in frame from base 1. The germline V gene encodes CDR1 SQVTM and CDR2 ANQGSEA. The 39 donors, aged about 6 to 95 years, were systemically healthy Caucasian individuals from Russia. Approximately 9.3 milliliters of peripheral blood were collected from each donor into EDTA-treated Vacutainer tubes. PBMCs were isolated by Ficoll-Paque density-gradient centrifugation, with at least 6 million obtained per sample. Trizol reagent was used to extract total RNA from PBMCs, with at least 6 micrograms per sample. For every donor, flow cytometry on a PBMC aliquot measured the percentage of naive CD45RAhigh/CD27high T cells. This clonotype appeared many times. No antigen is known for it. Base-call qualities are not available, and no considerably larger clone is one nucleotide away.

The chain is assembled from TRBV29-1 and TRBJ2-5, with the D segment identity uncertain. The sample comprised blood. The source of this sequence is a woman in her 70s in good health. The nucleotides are TGCAGCGTTGGGGCTAGGTCAGAGACCCAGTACTTC. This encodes CSVGARSETQYF.